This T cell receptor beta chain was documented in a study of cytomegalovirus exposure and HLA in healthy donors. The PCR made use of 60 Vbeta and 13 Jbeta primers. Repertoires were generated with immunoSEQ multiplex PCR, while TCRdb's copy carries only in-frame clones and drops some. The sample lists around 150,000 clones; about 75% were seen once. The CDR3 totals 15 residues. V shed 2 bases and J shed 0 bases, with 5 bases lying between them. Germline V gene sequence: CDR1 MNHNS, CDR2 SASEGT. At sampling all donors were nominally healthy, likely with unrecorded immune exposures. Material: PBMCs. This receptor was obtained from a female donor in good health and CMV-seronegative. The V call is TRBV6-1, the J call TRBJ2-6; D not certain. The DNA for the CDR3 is TGTGCCAGCAGTGAAAGCTTCTCTGGGGCCAACGTCCTGACTTTC. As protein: CASSESFSGANVLTF.